The 28 T cell receptor beta chains listed next were all sequenced from one sample in a study of regulatory T cells in long-lasting Graves disease. Relying on iRepertoire HTBI primers and Arm-PCR of CDR3 regions, the team built TCR beta libraries. TCRdb processed the multiplex PCR reads anew with MiXCR; each CDR3 protein has one entry. The data show around 400,000 distinct CDR3 sequences, around 15% seen once. Time point of the sample: newly diagnosed GD, antithyroid drugs for less than 3 months. RNA isolated from PBMCs was used to make the TCR library. The sample was peripheral blood mononuclear cells (PBMCs), taken at new diagnosis, from a patient treated with antithyroid drugs. These receptors were obtained from a female donor with Graves disease.

This clonotype was found many times. V is TRBV29-1 and J is TRBJ2-5, with a tentative D call TRBD2 (5 bases). The V end lost 0 bases, the J end lost 4 bases, and 15 bases lay between the germline ends. CDR1 and CDR2 (germline): SQVTM, ANQGSEA. CDR3 length: 15 residues. The CDR3 is CSVEEGSKRTETQYF. CDR3 nucleotide sequence: TGCAGCGTTGAAGAGGGCTCTAAGCGGACAGAGACCCAGTACTTC.

This clonotype showed up just a few times. V gene TRBV7-3 combines with J gene TRBJ2-1; D not certain. V lost 4 bases and J lost 0, with 7 bases in between. Germline CDR1 is SGHTA and CDR2 is FQGTGA. The CDR3 covers 14 residues. This CDR3 reads CASSSNPSYNEQFF. CDR3 DNA sequence: TGTGCCAGCAGCTCCAATCCCTCCTACAATGAGCAGTTCTTC. Looking up the rest from reference TRBV7-3 and TRBJ2-1 gives the full variable domain: GAGVSQTPSNKVTEKGKYVELRCDPISGHTALYWYRQSLGQGPEFLIYFQGTGAADDSGLPNDRFFAVRPEGSVSTLKIQRTERGDSAVYLCASSSNPSYNEQFFGPGTRLTVL.

This clonotype was seen many times. The rearrangement uses TRBV5-1 and TRBJ1-1; D remains unclear. Per the germline V gene, CDR1 is SGHRS and CDR2 is YFSETQ. Trimming left V 4 bases short and J 3 bases short, with 13 bases between. This CDR3 has 14 amino acids. The CDR3 region has the DNA TGCGCCAGCAGCCTGGGAAGCAGTGACACTGAAGCTTTCTTT. As protein: CASSLGSSDTEAFF.

This clonotype has more than one count but fewer than ten. The rearrangement uses TRBV3-1 and TRBJ1-5; the D is unclear. The CDR3 runs 16 residues. Germline V CDR1 and CDR2: LGHDT, YNNKEL (reference sequence). V gave up 3 bases and J gave up 0 bases, with 12 bases separating them. The CDR3, as DNA: TGTGCCAGCAGCCACGGACCCCCGTATAGCAATCAGCCCCAGCATTTT. As protein: CASSHGPPYSNQPQHF.

This clonotype was detected many times. The CDR3 coding sequence is TGTGCCTGGAGTGTACAAGGGGCCGGGGAGCTGTTTTTT. Protein: CAWSVQGAGELFF. The rearrangement links TRBV30 to TRBJ2-2; D possibly corresponds to TRBD1 (5 bases). The V end lost 0 bases, the J end lost 6 bases, and 8 bases lay between the germline ends. CDR1 GTSNPN and CDR2 SVGIG come from the germline V gene (reference sequence). This CDR3 is built from 13 residues.

This clonotype was picked up many times. The chain is built from TRBV3-1 and TRBJ1-1; D is uncertain. Trimming left V 3 bases short and J 8 bases short, with 10 bases between. The CDR3 length is 12 residues. From germline, CDR1 is LGHDT and CDR2 YNNKEL (reference sequence). CDR3 sequence: CASSHGRAEAFF. Written as DNA, the CDR3 is TGTGCCAGCAGCCACGGGAGGGCCGAAGCTTTCTTT.

This clonotype was observed at least ten times. This chain links TRBV3-1 with TRBJ1-1; no clear D gene. Trimming stripped 0 bases from V and 5 bases from J, with 10 bases between. This CDR3 is built from 14 residues. Germline V gives CDR1 LGHDT, CDR2 YNNKEL (reference sequence). CDR3 amino acids: CASSQEGGFTEAFF. DNA for the CDR3: TGTGCCAGCAGCCAAGAGGGAGGTTTTACTGAAGCTTTCTTT.

There are many counts of this clonotype. This chain joins TRBV4-2 and TRBJ1-2; the D is unclear. Germline-derived CDR1 and CDR2 are LGHNA and YNFKEQ. V was clipped by 1 base and J by 14 bases, with 11 bases between them. The CDR3 contains 11 residues. The CDR3 reads CASSQGYSRTF. As DNA, the CDR3 is TGTGCCAGCAGCCAAGGGTACAGTAGAACCTTC.

This clonotype was recorded at least ten times. The chain couples TRBV6-2 or TRBV6-3 to TRBJ1-2; D gene unclear. CDR3 length: 12 residues. CDR1 is MNHEY, CDR2 SVGEGT, per germline. DNA for the CDR3: TGTGTAACGGTGTTGGGGTTGGATGGCTACACCTTC. Translation gives CVTVLGLDGYTF.

At least ten counts were recorded for this clonotype. The chain has TRBV3-1 and TRBJ1-4; D is ambiguous. The CDR3 loop spans 11 amino acids. Germline assignment: CDR1 LGHDT and CDR2 YNNKEL (reference sequence). Trimming cost V 7 bases and J 5 bases, with 5 bases left between them. The CDR3 coding sequence is TGTGCCAGCAAAGCGAATGAAAAACTGTTTTTT. Protein: CASKANEKLFF.

This clonotype was seen repeatedly, ten times or more. The chain is built from TRBV7-3 and TRBJ1-2; no definite D call. The germline V gene has CDR1 SGHTA and CDR2 FQGTGA. V lost 1 base to trimming and J lost 2 bases, with 11 bases between them. This CDR3 is 15 amino acids long. CDR3 coding DNA: TGTGCCAGCAGCTTAATGCCTCGTGCGAACTATGGCTACACCTTC. Residues: CASSLMPRANYGYTF.

The J gene is TRBJ2-3, the V gene TRBV27; the D gene could be TRBD1 or TRBD2 (5 bases each). The V gene's germline CDR1 is MNHEY and CDR2 SMNVEV (reference sequence). CDR3 length equals 15 residues. Trimming removed 10 bases from V and 7 bases from J, with 24 bases in between. The chain's CDR3 is CATSKLGVETNTQYF. CDR3 bases: TGTGCCACCTCTAAATTGGGGGTAGAGACAAATACGCAGTATTTT.

This clonotype was counted between two and nine times. Here the CDR3 reads CASSLGQKETQYF. The CDR3 bases are TGTGCCAGCAGTTTAGGGCAGAAAGAGACCCAGTACTTC. This sequence joins TRBV28 and TRBJ2-5; no definite D call. Trimming removed 2 bases from V and 3 bases from J, with 7 bases in between. CDR3 length: 13 residues. Germline CDR1 reads MDHEN; CDR2 reads SYDVKM.

This clonotype occurred many times. The rearrangement uses TRBV7-9 and TRBJ1-1, with 10 bases fitting TRBD1. Germline V gene sequence: CDR1 SEHNR, CDR2 FQNEAQ (reference sequence). The CDR3 runs to 18 residues. The ends lost 4 bases at V and 4 bases at J; junction bases unmatched: 15. The CDR3 nucleotides are TGTGCCAGCAGCTCCCCCCAACGGACAGGGGGTCTTCTCACTGAAGCTTTCTTT. Translating gives CASSSPQRTGGLLTEAFF.

This clonotype was recorded many times. This chain uses TRBV24-1 with TRBJ2-7; D uncertain. Trimming removed 9 bases from V and 5 bases from J, with 10 bases in between. The CDR3 loop spans 11 amino acids. Germline CDR1 reads KGHDR; CDR2 reads SFDVKD. Here the CDR3 DNA reads TGTGCCACCGGATACCTCCACGAGCAGTACTTC. Encoded protein: CATGYLHEQYF.

This clonotype appeared many times. The rearrangement uses TRBV28 and TRBJ2-5, with D unresolved. Trimming cost V 1 base and J 0 bases, with 9 bases left between them. This CDR3 comprises 15 residues. CDR1 MDHEN and CDR2 SYDVKM come from the germline V gene. The CDR3 DNA reads TGTGCCAGCAGTTTATTGGTCCGGAACCAAGAGACCCAGTACTTC. Its translation is CASSLLVRNQETQYF.

In its sample, this clonotype was seen many times. In DNA form, the CDR3 reads TGTGCAACGACGCTCCCAGCGGGACTTGACATTCAGTACTTC. It encodes CATTLPAGLDIQYF. V is TRBV30 and J is TRBJ2-4; 7 nucleotides agree with TRBD2. CDR3 size: 14 residues. Germline V lookup: CDR1 GTSNPN, CDR2 SVGIG (reference sequence). Filled out from reference TRBV30 and TRBJ2-4, the complete variable domain reads SQTIHQWPATLVQPVGSPLSLECTVEGTSNPNLYWYRQAAGRGLQLLFYSVGIGQISSEVPQNLSASRPQDRQFILSSKKLLLSDSGFYLCATTLPAGLDIQYFGAGTRLSVL.

The sample holds many counts of this clonotype. This chain links TRBV5-1 with TRBJ1-2; D gene unclear. CDR3 length: 14 amino acids. CDR1 and CDR2 (germline): SGHRS, YFSETQ. Trimming removed 7 bases at V and 0 bases at J, with 13 bases between. The CDR3 coding sequence is TGCGCCAGCGCCCCCCCAGGAACTAACTATGGCTACACCTTC. This gives the protein CASAPPGTNYGYTF.

This clonotype was picked up many times. The rearrangement uses TRBV20-1 and TRBJ2-3, with 7 bases fitting TRBD2. This CDR3 comprises 14 residues. The germline V gene encodes CDR1 DFQATT and CDR2 SNEGSKA (reference sequence). The CDR3 is CRPVRRENTDTQYF. The CDR3 nucleotides read TGCAGGCCGGTCAGGCGGGAGAATACAGATACGCAGTATTTT.

The chain has TRBV7-9 and TRBJ2-5; 9 nucleotides align to TRBD2. The V segment lost 5 bases and the J segment 2 bases; nucleotides outside the gene matches: 6. This CDR3 region has 15 residues. Looked up from germline, CDR1 is SEHNR and CDR2 is FQNEAQ (reference sequence). The CDR3 reads CASSQTSGAQETQYF. In nucleotides, the CDR3 is TGTGCCAGCAGCCAGACTAGCGGAGCTCAAGAGACCCAGTACTTC.

This clonotype was seen at least ten times. This chain uses TRBV10-2 with TRBJ2-3, with a tentative D call TRBD1 (5 bases). The germline V gene has CDR1 WSHSY and CDR2 SAAADI. V dropped 7 bases and J dropped 0 bases, with 11 bases sitting between them. CDR3 size: 14 residues. In DNA, the CDR3 is TGCGCCAGCAAGCAGGGTTCTAGCACAGATACGCAGTATTTT. Its protein is CASKQGSSTDTQYF.

Comment on this clonotype: A much larger clone sits a single nucleotide away, making a read error possible. The J gene is TRBJ2-3, the V gene TRBV7-2; D is perhaps TRBD2 (5 bases). Germline-derived CDR1 and CDR2 are SGHTA and FQGNSA. The length of the CDR3 is 19 residues. CDR3 DNA sequence: TGTGCCTGCAGCTTATCTTGGCCCGCGAGCGGACGACTTACAGATACGCAGTATTTT. Translated, it gives CACSLSWPASGRLTDTQYF.

This clonotype was seen many times. This rearrangement joins TRBV20-1 to TRBJ2-3; 9 bases line up with TRBD2. The CDR3 length is 13 residues. Germline CDR1 is DFQATT and CDR2 is SNEGSKA (reference sequence). V shed 4 bases, J shed 4 bases, and the junction held 3 bases outside the gene matches. The CDR3 DNA reads TGCAGTGCTACCCTAGCGGGGTCAGATACGCAGTATTTT. Amino acids: CSATLAGSDTQYF.

This clonotype was counted many times. The CDR3 loop is CASSDPGGSYNEQFF. The CDR3, as DNA: TGTGCCAGCAGTGATCCGGGGGGCTCCTACAATGAGCAGTTCTTC. This chain connects TRBV2 to TRBJ2-1, with 7 bases matching TRBD2. The CDR3 spans 15 residues. Germline V gene sequence: CDR1 SNHLY, CDR2 FYNNEI. The J segment lost 0 bases and the V segment lost 3 bases, leaving 2 bases of the junction unmatched.

There are many counts of this clonotype. J is TRBJ2-1 and V is TRBV9, with D hard to call. Germline CDR1 reads SGDLS; CDR2 reads YYNGEE. The CDR3 is made up of 12 amino acids. Trimming removed 0 bases from V and 5 bases from J, with 3 bases in between. In nucleotides, the CDR3 is TGTGCCAGCAGCGTAGGAGACAATGAGCAGTTCTTC. The encoded protein is CASSVGDNEQFF.

This clonotype was counted at least ten times. The rearrangement joins TRBV12-3 or TRBV12-4 to TRBJ2-1, with 10 bases fitting TRBD1. The V segment lost 4 bases and the J segment 15 bases; nucleotides outside the gene matches: 15. The CDR3 is 15 amino acids. The DNA for the CDR3 is TGTGCCAGCAGTTCCTCCCCGGGACAGGGGTTGCAAAGGTTCTTC. Translation gives CASSSSPGQGLQRFF.

The chain couples TRBV7-2 to TRBJ2-5; D uncertain. Trimming cost V 1 base and J 5 bases, with 11 bases left between them. Germline lookup yields CDR1 SGHTA and CDR2 FQGNSA. This CDR3 region has 14 residues. The CDR3 nucleotides read TGTGCCAGCAGCTTAGGGCGTCAGGTCGAGACCCAGTACTTC. This gives the protein CASSLGRQVETQYF.

This clonotype came up many times. V and J are TRBV5-1 and TRBJ1-6; TRBD1 aligns across 9 bases. V dropped 0 bases and J dropped 9; count of bases not matched to a gene: 7. The CDR3 runs to 16 residues. Germline V gene sequence: CDR1 SGHRS, CDR2 YFSETQ. Here the CDR3 reads CASSLASGTGSSPLHF. In nucleotides, the CDR3 is TGCGCCAGCAGCTTGGCCTCCGGGACAGGGTCTTCACCCCTCCACTTT.